This TCR beta chain came from a study of cytomegalovirus exposure and HLA in healthy donors. Regarding this clone: No antigen is known for it.

Profiled with immunoSEQ multiplex PCR; TCRdb holds only in-frame clones, not every one. Among about 400,000 clones, more than 80% were seen once, and the ten largest hold 0.65% to 0.95%. Per germline, CDR1 SNHLY and CDR2 FYNNEI. The ends were cut back, 4 bases at V and 4 bases at J, with 10 bases in the middle. This CDR3 contains 14 residues. Findings and caveats of the study: Rare sequences made up most TCRs, while some public TCRs were found in many donors.

V gene TRBV2 combines with J gene TRBJ2-2; possible D gene TRBD1, 5 bases. The specimen sequenced was PBMCs. This sequence originates from a woman under 30 in good health and CMV-seronegative. CDR3 coding DNA: TGTGCCAGCAGTGGCCTTAGGGGCACCGGGGAGCTGTTTTTT. It yields the protein CASSGLRGTGELFF.